This T cell receptor (beta chain) derives from a study of cytomegalovirus exposure and HLA in healthy donors. Primers for the PCR totalled 60 Vbeta and 13 Jbeta. Method: immunoSEQ multiplex PCR; TCRdb's copy keeps in-frame clones and lacks some. Among 140,000 to 150,000 clones listed, approximately 80% were seen once. This clone came up once. Its antigen is still unknown. Study-level findings and limits: One variant, a missense change in DCLRE1C, was linked in a later analysis to TCR beta V- and J-gene trimming. The study put about 180 TCR beta chains on its list as cytomegalovirus-associated. With further analysis later on, most CMV-associated TCR beta chains appeared HLA-restricted.

This CDR3 has 18 residues. Between the trimmed V and J ends, which lost 5 bases and 5 bases, there was a span of 25 bases. Germline loops: CDR1 PRHDT, CDR2 FYEKMQ (reference sequence). The chain joins TRBV13 to TRBJ1-3, with a weak D call TRBD1 (6 bases). The sample was PBMCs. The TCR comes from a female donor in good health and CMV-seronegative. CDR3 loop: CASSLSPGQNPPRNTIYF. As DNA, the CDR3 is TGTGCCAGCAGCCTCAGCCCCGGACAGAATCCACCTAGAAACACCATATATTTT.